The 17 T cell receptor beta chains in this list originate from one sample, sequenced in a study of blood T cell repertoires in COVID-19. The protocol was immunoSEQ multiplex PCR, while the TCRdb copy is restricted to in-frame clones and leaves out a portion. The repertoire holds some 300,000 clones, with around nine tenths as singletons. The material sequenced was peripheral blood. These TCRs come from an older woman with COVID-19, enrolled during active disease.

The chain has TRBV5-1 and TRBJ2-3; TRBD1 matches at 10 bases. This CDR3 is 15 amino acids long. V lost 4 bases to trimming and J lost 4 bases; unmatched junction nucleotides: 6. Germline assignment: CDR1 SGHRS and CDR2 YFSETQ. CDR3 sequence reads: CASSPGQGLPDTQYF. In DNA, the CDR3 is TGCGCCAGCAGCCCGGGACAGGGGCTCCCAGATACGCAGTATTTT.

The rearrangement links TRBV6-5 to TRBJ1-2; the D gene is possibly TRBD1 (5 bases). V lost 6 bases to trimming and J lost 1 base, with 12 bases between them. CDR1 MNHEY and CDR2 SVGAGI come from the germline V gene. The CDR3 runs to 14 residues. The CDR3 DNA follows: TGTGCCAGCAGCCCCCCCGGGGGTAACTATGGCTACACCTTC. Translation gives CASSPPGGNYGYTF.

This rearrangement joins TRBV11-3 to TRBJ1-1; 9 positions agree with TRBD1. Germline V gene sequence: CDR1 SGHNT, CDR2 YENEEA. The CDR3 spans 16 residues. V lost 5 bases, J lost 4 bases, and 11 bases stayed unmatched. The CDR3 DNA follows: TGTGCCAGCAGCCCTGGGACAGGGAGTCGGGGCACTGAAGCTTTCTTT. It encodes CASSPGTGSRGTEAFF.

The chain links TRBV6-5 to TRBJ1-2, with 8 bases identical to TRBD1. Looked up from germline, CDR1 is MNHEY and CDR2 is SVGAGI. The J segment lost 3 bases and the V segment lost 7 bases, leaving 10 bases of the junction unmatched. The CDR3 is 15 residues long. The CDR3 sequence is CASTSRPGGDYGYTF. Written as DNA, the CDR3 is TGTGCCAGCACATCACGACCAGGGGGCGACTATGGCTACACCTTC.

The CDR3: CASSLSITGEQYF. The CDR3 DNA sequence: TGTGCCAGCAGTTTATCGATAACGGGCGAGCAGTACTTC. The rearrangement uses TRBV27 and TRBJ2-7; no definite D call. Per germline, CDR1 MNHEY and CDR2 SMNVEV (reference sequence). V lost 0 bases and J lost 6, with 9 bases in between. There are 13 residues in the CDR3.

This chain joins TRBV12-3 or TRBV12-4 and TRBJ1-1; D unclear. There are 13 residues in the CDR3. The V end lost 3 bases, the J end lost 3 bases, and 8 bases lay between the germline ends. The CDR3 sequence: CASSFGRDTEAFF. CDR3 coding DNA: TGTGCCAGCAGTTTTGGTCGGGACACTGAAGCTTTCTTT.

This clone was seen only a few times. The chain links TRBV19 to TRBJ2-7; the match to TRBD2 covers 9 bases. The CDR3 covers 14 residues. V lost 8 bases, J lost 2 bases, and 7 bases stayed unmatched. Germline assignment: CDR1 LNHDA and CDR2 SQIVND (reference sequence). Here the CDR3 reads CASGLAGGPYEQYF. For the CDR3, the DNA is TGTGCCAGTGGGCTGGCGGGGGGGCCCTACGAGCAGTACTTC.

V usage is TRBV7-2 and J usage is TRBJ1-2; TRBD1 is a possible D gene (5 bases). This CDR3 has 16 amino acids. V dropped 1 base and J dropped 6 bases, with 18 bases sitting between them. Germline CDR1 SGHTA, CDR2 FQGNSA. The CDR3 here is CASSLDMVRTLHGYTF. The CDR3 DNA reads TGTGCCAGCAGCTTAGATATGGTTCGGACACTACATGGCTACACCTTC.

The V call is TRBV28, the J call TRBJ2-2, with 15 positions matching TRBD2. This CDR3 spans 15 amino acids. With V trimmed by 7 bases and J by 7 bases, 4 bases remained unmatched. Per germline, CDR1 MDHEN and CDR2 SYDVKM. The CDR3 is CASTGLAGGRGELFF. CDR3 sequence (DNA): TGTGCCAGCACCGGACTAGCGGGGGGGCGCGGGGAGCTGTTTTTT.

The chain has TRBV18 and TRBJ1-4; 9 bases map to TRBD1. Unmatched junction bases numbered 0, after V lost 3 bases and J lost 7 bases. Per the germline V gene, CDR1 is KGHSH and CDR2 is LQKENI. The CDR3 has 13 amino acids. This CDR3 reads CASSPTGGEKLFF. Here the CDR3 DNA reads TGTGCCAGCTCACCGACAGGGGGTGAAAAACTGTTTTTT. Based on the CDR3 plus reference TRBV18 and TRBJ1-4, the full variable domain is NAGVMQNPRHLVRRRGQEARLRCSPMKGHSHVYWYRQLPEEGLKFMVYLQKENIIDESGMPKERFSAEFPKEGPSILRIQQVVRGDSAAYFCASSPTGGEKLFFGSGTQLSVL.

The rearrangement links TRBV18 to TRBJ1-4; possibly TRBD1 for D (6 bases). The CDR3 is 15 amino acids. Germline CDR1 KGHSH, CDR2 LQKENI. V gave up 6 bases and J gave up 8 bases, with 19 bases separating them. The CDR3 protein is CASSALGGGYEKLFF. CDR3 nucleotide sequence: TGTGCCAGCTCGGCTTTAGGGGGGGGTTACGAAAAACTGTTTTTT. The full variable domain, in which reference TRBV18 and TRBJ1-4 provide the parts outside the CDR3, is NAGVMQNPRHLVRRRGQEARLRCSPMKGHSHVYWYRQLPEEGLKFMVYLQKENIIDESGMPKERFSAEFPKEGPSILRIQQVVRGDSAAYFCASSALGGGYEKLFFGSGTQLSVL.

This chain uses TRBV5-1 with TRBJ2-3, with D unclear. V was trimmed by 0 bases and J by 4 bases, leaving 9 bases between them. The V gene's germline CDR1 is SGHRS and CDR2 YFSETQ. This CDR3 is 14 amino acids long. CDR3 DNA: TGCGCCAGCAGCTTGGATGTTCTCCCAGATACGCAGTATTTT. As protein: CASSLDVLPDTQYF.

This chain joins TRBV19 and TRBJ1-2; no firm D call. Trimming left V 2 bases short and J 0 bases short, with 7 bases between. Germline V gene data show CDR1 as LNHDA and CDR2 as SQIVND (reference sequence). The CDR3 sequence is 14 residues long. In DNA, the CDR3 is TGTGCCAGTAGTATAACAGCCTCTAACTATGGCTACACCTTC. Translated, it gives CASSITASNYGYTF.

For the CDR3, the DNA is TGTGCCAGCAGCCGAACTAGCGGGGGGGCCACTGAGACCCAGTACTTC. Its protein product is CASSRTSGGATETQYF. The V and J genes are TRBV3-1 (or the pseudogene TRBV3-2) and TRBJ2-5; 13 positions agree with TRBD2. With V trimmed by 4 bases and J by 5 bases, 7 bases remained unmatched. Germline CDR1 LGHDT, CDR2 YNNKEL (reference sequence). The CDR3 consists of 16 residues.

The V call is TRBV28, the J call TRBJ1-2; possible D gene TRBD1, 6 bases. The germline V gene has CDR1 MDHEN and CDR2 SYDVKM. This CDR3 has 14 amino acids. Trimming shortened V by 5 bases and J by 8 bases, and 18 bases separated the two germline ends. The DNA of the CDR3 is TGTGCCAGCAGTATATTACTACAGGGAACCGGCTACACCTTC. Residues: CASSILLQGTGYTF.

The rearrangement joins TRBV5-4 to TRBJ1-2; TRBD1 might be the D (6 bases). Trimming took 0 bases from V and 8 from J, leaving 14 bases between them. This CDR3 comprises 14 residues. CDR1 and CDR2 from the germline V gene are SGHNT and YYREEE (reference sequence). The CDR3 spells CASSLESGEAGYTF. Here the CDR3 DNA reads TGTGCCAGCAGCTTGGAGTCAGGGGAAGCGGGCTACACCTTC. The full variable domain, completed using reference TRBV5-4 and TRBJ1-2, is ETGVTQSPTHLIKTRGQQVTLRCSSQSGHNTVSWYQQALGQGPQFIFQYYREEENGRGNFPPRFSGLQFPNYSSELNVNALELDDSALYLCASSLESGEAGYTFGSGTRLTVV.

The chain recombines TRBV9 with TRBJ1-1; D remains unclear. With 4 bases removed from V and 6 bases from J, the gap between germline ends came to 16 bases. The CDR3 length is 14 residues. Per the germline V gene, CDR1 is SGDLS and CDR2 is YYNGEE. DNA of the CDR3: TGTGCCAGCAGCCCCACGGTCCCTACTGCTGAAGCTTTCTTT. Protein product: CASSPTVPTAEAFF.